The sequence of this T cell receptor (beta chain) was determined in a study of CD8+ T cells in alopecia areata. Noted treatment: oral pan-JAK inhibitor, 5-10 mg twice daily. This CDR3 is 15 amino acids long. CDR1 is PRHDT and CDR2 is FYEKMQ in the germline V gene (reference sequence). Trimming cost V 0 bases and J 0 bases, with 8 bases left between them. RNA extraction was followed by reverse transcription into cDNA, which acted as the sequencing template. This table comes from immunoSEQ multiplex PCR, and its TCRdb copy is limited to in-frame clones, with some not included. The sample holds roughly 280,000 clones, over 45% seen once.

The receptor was derived from a human donor with alopecia areata. V gene TRBV13 combines with J gene TRBJ1-1; D gene unclear. Sequencing was performed on CD4+ T cells sorted from blood, taken around week 54, from a patient treated with tofacitinib. The CDR3 DNA reads as TGTGCCAGCAGCTTAGGCCACGGCCTGAACACTGAAGCTTTCTTT. Protein: CASSLGHGLNTEAFF.